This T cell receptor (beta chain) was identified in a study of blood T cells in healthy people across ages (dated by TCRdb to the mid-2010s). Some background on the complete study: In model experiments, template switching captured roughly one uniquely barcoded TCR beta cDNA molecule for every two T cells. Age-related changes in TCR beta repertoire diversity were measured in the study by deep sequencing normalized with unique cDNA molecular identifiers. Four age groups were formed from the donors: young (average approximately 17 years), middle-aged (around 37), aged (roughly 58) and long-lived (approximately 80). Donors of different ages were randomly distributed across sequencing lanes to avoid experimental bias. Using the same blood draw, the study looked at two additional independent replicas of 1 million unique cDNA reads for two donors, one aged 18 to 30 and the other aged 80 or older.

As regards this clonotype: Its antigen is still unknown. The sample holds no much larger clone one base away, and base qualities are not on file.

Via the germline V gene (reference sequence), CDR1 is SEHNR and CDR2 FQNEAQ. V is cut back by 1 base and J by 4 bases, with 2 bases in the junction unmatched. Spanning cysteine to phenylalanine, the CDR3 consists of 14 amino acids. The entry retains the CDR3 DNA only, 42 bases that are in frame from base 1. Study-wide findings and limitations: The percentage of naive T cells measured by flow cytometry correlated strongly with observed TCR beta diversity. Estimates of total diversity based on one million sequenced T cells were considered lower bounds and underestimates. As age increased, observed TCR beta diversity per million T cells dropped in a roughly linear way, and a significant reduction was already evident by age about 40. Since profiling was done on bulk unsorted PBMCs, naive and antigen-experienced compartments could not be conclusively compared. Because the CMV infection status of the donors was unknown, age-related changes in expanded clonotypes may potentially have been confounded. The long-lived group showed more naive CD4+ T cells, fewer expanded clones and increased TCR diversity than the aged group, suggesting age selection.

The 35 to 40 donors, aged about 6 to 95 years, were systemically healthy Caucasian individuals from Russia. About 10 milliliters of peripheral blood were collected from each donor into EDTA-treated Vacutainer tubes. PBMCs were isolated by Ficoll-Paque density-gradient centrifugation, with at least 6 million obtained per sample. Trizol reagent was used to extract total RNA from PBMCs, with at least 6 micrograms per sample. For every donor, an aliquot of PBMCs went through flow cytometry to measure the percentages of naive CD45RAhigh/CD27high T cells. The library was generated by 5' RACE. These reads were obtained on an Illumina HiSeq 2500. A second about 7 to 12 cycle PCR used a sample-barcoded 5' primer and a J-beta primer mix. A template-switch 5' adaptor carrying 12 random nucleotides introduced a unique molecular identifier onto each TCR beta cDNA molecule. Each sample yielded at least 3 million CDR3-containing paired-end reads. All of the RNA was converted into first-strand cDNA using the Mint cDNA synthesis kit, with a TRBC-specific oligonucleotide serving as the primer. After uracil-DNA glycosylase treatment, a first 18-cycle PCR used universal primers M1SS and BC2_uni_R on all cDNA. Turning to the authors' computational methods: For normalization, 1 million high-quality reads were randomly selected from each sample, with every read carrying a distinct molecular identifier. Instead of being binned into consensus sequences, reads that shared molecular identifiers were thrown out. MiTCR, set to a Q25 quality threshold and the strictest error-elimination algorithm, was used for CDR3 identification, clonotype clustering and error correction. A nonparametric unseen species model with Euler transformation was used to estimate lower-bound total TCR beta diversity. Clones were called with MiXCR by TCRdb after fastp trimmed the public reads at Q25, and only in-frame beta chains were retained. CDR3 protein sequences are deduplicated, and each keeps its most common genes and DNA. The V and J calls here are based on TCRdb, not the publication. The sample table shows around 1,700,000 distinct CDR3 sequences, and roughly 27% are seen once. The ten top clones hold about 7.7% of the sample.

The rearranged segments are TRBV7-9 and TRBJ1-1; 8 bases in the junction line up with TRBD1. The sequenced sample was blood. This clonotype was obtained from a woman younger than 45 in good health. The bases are TGTGCCAGCAGCTTAGTAGACAGGGGCACTGAAGCTTTCTTT. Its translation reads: CASSLVDRGTEAFF.